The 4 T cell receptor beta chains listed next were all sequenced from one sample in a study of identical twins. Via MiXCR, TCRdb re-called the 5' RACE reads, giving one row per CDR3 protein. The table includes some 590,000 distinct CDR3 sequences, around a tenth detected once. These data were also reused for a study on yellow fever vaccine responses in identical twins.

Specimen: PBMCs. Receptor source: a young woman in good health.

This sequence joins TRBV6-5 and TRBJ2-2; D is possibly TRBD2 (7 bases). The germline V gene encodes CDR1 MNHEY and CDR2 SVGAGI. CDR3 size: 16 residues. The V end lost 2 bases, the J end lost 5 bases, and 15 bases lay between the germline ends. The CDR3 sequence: CASSYPRGAGTGELFF. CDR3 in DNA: TGTGCCAGCAGTTACCCCCGGGGGGCGGGAACCGGGGAGCTGTTTTTT.

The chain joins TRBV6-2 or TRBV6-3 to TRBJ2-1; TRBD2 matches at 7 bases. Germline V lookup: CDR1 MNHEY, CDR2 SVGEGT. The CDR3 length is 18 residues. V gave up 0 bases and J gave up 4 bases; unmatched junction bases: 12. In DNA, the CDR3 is TGTGCCAGCAGTTACTCGGTTAGCGGGCCTTGGGGATACAATGAGCAGTTCTTC. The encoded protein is CASSYSVSGPWGYNEQFF.

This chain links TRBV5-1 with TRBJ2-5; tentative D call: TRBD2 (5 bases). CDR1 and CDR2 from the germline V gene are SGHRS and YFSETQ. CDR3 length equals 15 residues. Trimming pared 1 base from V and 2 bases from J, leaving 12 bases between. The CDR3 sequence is CASSLRSGDQETQYF. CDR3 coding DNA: TGCGCCAGCAGCTTGAGAAGCGGAGATCAAGAGACCCAGTACTTC.

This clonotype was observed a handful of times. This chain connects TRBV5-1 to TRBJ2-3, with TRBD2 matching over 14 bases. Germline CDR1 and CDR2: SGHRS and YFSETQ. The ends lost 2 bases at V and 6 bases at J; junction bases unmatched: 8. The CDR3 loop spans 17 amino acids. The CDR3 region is CASSFNGLAGGRDTQYF. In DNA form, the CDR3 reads TGCGCCAGCAGCTTTAACGGACTAGCGGGGGGACGTGATACGCAGTATTTT.